This T cell receptor beta chain was sequenced during a study of patients and donors after allogeneic stem cell transplantation. Each CDR3 protein is one row after TCRdb ran MiXCR on the RT-PCR reads. In the table there are roughly 940,000 distinct CDR3 sequences, around 17% of which are singletons. The CDR3 is 14 residues long. CDR1 is GTSNPN and CDR2 is SVGIG in the germline V gene (reference sequence). V was pared by 0 bases and J by 3 bases, with 12 bases between. The chain couples TRBV30 to TRBJ2-7; D unclear. Sequencing was performed on blood, either unsorted or a sorted T cell fraction (not recorded which). This sequence was found in a human donor who was either an allogeneic HSCT recipient or a stem cell or donor lymphocyte infusion donor (not recorded which). It is not recorded whose cells these are; they may come from a transplant donor. Here the CDR3 DNA reads TGTGCCTGGAGTGTACCGCCCTTCGGCTACGAGCAGTACTTC. Translating it yields CAWSVPPFGYEQYF.